One and the same sample provided the 13 T cell receptor beta chains below, sequenced in a study of cytomegalovirus exposure and HLA in healthy donors. The PCR made use of 60 Vbeta and 13 Jbeta primers. Only in-frame clones appear in the TCRdb table, and some are missing; sequencing was by immunoSEQ multiplex PCR. The sample has about 130,000 clones, roughly 79% seen once; the top ten hold over 1.5%. What was sequenced was PBMCs. Receptor source: a woman aged 45-60 years in good health and CMV-seronegative.

V is TRBV7-9 and J is TRBJ1-1; tentatively, D is TRBD1 (6 bases). V was cut by 7 bases and J by 2 bases, with 23 bases left in between. CDR1 SEHNR and CDR2 FQNEAQ come from the germline V gene (reference sequence). The CDR3 length is 17 residues. As DNA, the CDR3 is TGTGCCAGCAACCTAGAGGCGTCAGGGGCCGCCAACACTGAAGCTTTCTTT. Amino acids: CASNLEASGAANTEAFF.

The chain couples TRBV30 to TRBJ2-1; a possible D gene is TRBD2 (6 bases). Looked up from germline, CDR1 is GTSNPN and CDR2 is SVGIG (reference sequence). Trimming removed 0 bases at V and 5 bases at J, with 8 bases between. The CDR3 has 13 residues. This CDR3 is CAWSVAGNNEQFF. In DNA, the CDR3 is TGTGCCTGGAGTGTAGCGGGCAACAATGAGCAGTTCTTC.

V gene TRBV2 combines with J gene TRBJ2-7, with D perhaps matching TRBD1 (6 bases). V dropped 4 bases and J dropped 6 bases, with 13 bases sitting between them. Germline V gene lookup returns CDR1 SNHLY and CDR2 FYNNEI. The CDR3 runs to 13 residues. CDR3 nucleotides: TGTGCCAGCAGTGGGGACAAGTTGACCGAGCAGTACTTC. Protein product: CASSGDKLTEQYF.

This clone has more than one count but fewer than ten. This chain connects TRBV27 to TRBJ2-1; 9 bases are shared with TRBD2. The V and J ends lost 6 bases and 9 bases, in that order; junction bases with no gene match: 12. Germline loops: CDR1 MNHEY, CDR2 SMNVEV (reference sequence). This CDR3 spans 15 amino acids. The CDR3 DNA reads TGTGCCAGCAGCCTTTCGCTAGCGGGAACACGTGAGCAGTTCTTC. This encodes CASSLSLAGTREQFF.

This clone was recorded only once. Here the CDR3 DNA reads TGCGCCAGCAGTCCAAGGGAGGGGATTGATGGCTACACCTTC. Translation gives CASSPREGIDGYTF. This chain links TRBV5-1 with TRBJ1-2; D is perhaps TRBD1 (5 bases). Germline V gene sequence: CDR1 SGHRS, CDR2 YFSETQ. The V gene lost 5 bases and the J gene lost 6 bases, with 17 bases spanning the gap. The CDR3 totals 14 residues.

This CDR3 is CASSPGGADYGYTF. As DNA, the CDR3 is TGTGCCAGCAGCCCAGGGGGCGCGGACTATGGCTACACCTTC. The chain has TRBV6-5 and TRBJ1-2, with 8 bases identical to TRBD1. J lost 3 bases, V lost 6 bases, and 6 bases had no gene match. CDR1 and CDR2 (germline): MNHEY, SVGAGI. The CDR3 has 14 residues.

The chain is built from TRBV6-5 and TRBJ2-2, with a weak D call TRBD1 (5 bases). CDR1 is MNHEY, CDR2 SVGAGI, per germline. With 6 bases removed from V and 1 base from J, the gap between germline ends came to 12 bases. The CDR3 is 15 residues long. The CDR3 reads CASRPNRRNTGELFF. In DNA form, the CDR3 reads TGTGCCAGCAGACCCAACAGGAGGAACACCGGGGAGCTGTTTTTT.

The chain links TRBV6-5 to TRBJ1-2, with 7 bases that match TRBD1. Germline values: CDR1 MNHEY, CDR2 SVGAGI. The CDR3 runs 13 residues. The J segment lost 6 bases and the V segment lost 5 bases, leaving 6 bases of the junction unmatched. CDR3 in DNA: TGTGCCAGCAGTACCGGAGGGACAGATGGCTACACCTTC. This translates into CASSTGGTDGYTF.

V gene TRBV2 combines with J gene TRBJ2-7; 11 nucleotides line up with TRBD1. Unmatched junction bases numbered 5, after V lost 7 bases and J lost 3 bases. CDR1 and CDR2 (germline): SNHLY, FYNNEI. The CDR3 consists of 14 residues. Written as DNA, the CDR3 is TGTGCCAGCAATTCCGGGACAGGGGGCTACGAGCAGTACGTC. Amino acids: CASNSGTGGYEQYV.

Here the CDR3 reads CASSRPGGSAYEQYV. The CDR3 DNA reads TGTGCCAGCAGCCGCCCCGGAGGCTCAGCCTACGAGCAGTACGTC. The V gene is TRBV5-4, the J gene TRBJ2-7, with D possibly TRBD2 on 5 matching bases. The germline V gene has CDR1 SGHNT and CDR2 YYREEE (reference sequence). The V end was cut by 4 bases, the J end by 2 bases, with 16 bases between. The CDR3 spans 15 residues.

This clone has only a few counts. The J gene is TRBJ1-1, the V gene TRBV5-4; D perhaps matches TRBD1 (5 bases). The CDR3 totals 14 residues. Trimming removed 0 bases from V and 8 bases from J, with 14 bases in between. CDR1 and CDR2 from the germline V gene are SGHNT and YYREEE (reference sequence). The CDR3 bases are TGTGCCAGCAGCTTGGTAGGACACTTGGAGGAAGCTTTCTTT. Translated, it gives CASSLVGHLEEAFF. The full variable domain, completed using reference TRBV5-4 and TRBJ1-1, is ETGVTQSPTHLIKTRGQQVTLRCSSQSGHNTVSWYQQALGQGPQFIFQYYREEENGRGNFPPRFSGLQFPNYSSELNVNALELDDSALYLCASSLVGHLEEAFFGQGTRLTVV.

The V call is TRBV6-6, the J call TRBJ1-5; D perhaps matches TRBD1 (5 bases). The CDR3 has 13 residues. The germline V gene has CDR1 MNHNY and CDR2 SVGAGI (reference sequence). Trimming removed 6 bases at V and 5 bases at J, with 11 bases between. CDR3 nucleotides: TGTGCCAGCAGCCAGACAGCCGATCAGCCCCAGCATTTT. This translates into CASSQTADQPQHF.

This clone was detected only a few times. This chain links TRBV29-1 with TRBJ1-4; D ambiguous. The CDR3 spans 11 residues. Trimming pared 6 bases from V and 10 bases from J, leaving 12 bases between. Germline lookup yields CDR1 SQVTM and CDR2 ANQGSEA. The CDR3 coding sequence is TGCAGCGTACGACGTACGGGAAAACTGTTTTTT. This sequence encodes CSVRRTGKLFF.